This T cell receptor (beta chain) was documented in a study of cytomegalovirus exposure and HLA in healthy donors. Notes on the study in general: The classifier reportedly diagnosed cytomegalovirus status with high sensitivity and specificity.

As concerns this clone: Antigen unknown.

Germline V gene sequence: CDR1 MDHEN, CDR2 SYDVKM. V lost 1 base, J lost 4 bases, and 3 bases stayed unmatched. This CDR3 has 14 residues. Amplification used 60 Vbeta primers and 13 Jbeta primers. Produced via immunoSEQ multiplex PCR; TCRdb's table is partial and in-frame only. The table includes 65,000 to 85,000 clones, 86% detected once. The chain couples TRBV28 to TRBJ2-5; 7 bases are shared with TRBD2. The clonotype originates from a woman younger than 45 in good health and CMV-seronegative. Sequenced sample: PBMCs. The CDR3 DNA reads as TGTGCCAGCAGTTTATCCGGCGGGAGAGAGACCCAGTACTTC. Translating it yields CASSLSGGRETQYF.